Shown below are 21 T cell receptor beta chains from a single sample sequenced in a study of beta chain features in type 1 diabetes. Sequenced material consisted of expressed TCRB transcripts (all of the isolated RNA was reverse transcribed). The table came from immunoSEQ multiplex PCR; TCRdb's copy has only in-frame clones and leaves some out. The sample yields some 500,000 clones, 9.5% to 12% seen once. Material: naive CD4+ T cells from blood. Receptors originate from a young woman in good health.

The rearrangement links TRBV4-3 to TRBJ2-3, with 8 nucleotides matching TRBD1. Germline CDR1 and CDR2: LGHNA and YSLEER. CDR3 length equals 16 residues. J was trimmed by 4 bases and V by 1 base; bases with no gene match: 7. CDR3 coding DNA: TGCGCCAGCAGCCAAGGCGGACAGGGCACCCCAGATACGCAGTATTTT. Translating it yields CASSQGGQGTPDTQYF.

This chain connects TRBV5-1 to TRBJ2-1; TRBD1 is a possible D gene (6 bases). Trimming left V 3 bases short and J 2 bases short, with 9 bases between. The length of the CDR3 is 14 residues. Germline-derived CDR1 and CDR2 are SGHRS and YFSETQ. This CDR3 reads CASSSRTAYNEQFF. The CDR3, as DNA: TGCGCCAGCAGCTCCCGGACAGCCTACAATGAGCAGTTCTTC.

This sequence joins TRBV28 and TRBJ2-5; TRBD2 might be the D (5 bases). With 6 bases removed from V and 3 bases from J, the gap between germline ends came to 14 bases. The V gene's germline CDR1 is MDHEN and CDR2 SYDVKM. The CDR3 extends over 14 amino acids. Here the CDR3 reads CASSHTRSKETQYF. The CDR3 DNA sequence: TGTGCCAGCAGCCACACTAGATCGAAAGAGACCCAGTACTTC.

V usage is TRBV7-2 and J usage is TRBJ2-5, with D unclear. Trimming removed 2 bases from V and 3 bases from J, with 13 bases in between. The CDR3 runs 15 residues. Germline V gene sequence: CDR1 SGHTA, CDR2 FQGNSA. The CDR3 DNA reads TGTGCCAGCAGCTTACAGTCTGGGGTAAAAGAGACCCAGTACTTC. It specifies CASSLQSGVKETQYF. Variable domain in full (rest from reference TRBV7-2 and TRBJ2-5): GAGVSQSPSNKVTEKGKDVELRCDPISGHTALYWYRQSLGQGLEFLIYFQGNSAPDKSGLPSDRFSAERTGGSVSTLTIQRTQQEDSAVYLCASSLQSGVKETQYFGPGTRLLVL.

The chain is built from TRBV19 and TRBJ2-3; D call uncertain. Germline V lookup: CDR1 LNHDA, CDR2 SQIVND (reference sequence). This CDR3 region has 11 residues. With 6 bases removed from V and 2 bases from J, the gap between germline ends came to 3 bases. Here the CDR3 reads CASSLTDTQYF. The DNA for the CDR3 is TGTGCCAGTAGCCTCACAGATACGCAGTATTTT.

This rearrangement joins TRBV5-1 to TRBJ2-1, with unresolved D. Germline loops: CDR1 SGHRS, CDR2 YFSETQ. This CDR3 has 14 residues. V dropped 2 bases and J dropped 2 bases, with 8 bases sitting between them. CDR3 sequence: CASSLGFPYNEQFF. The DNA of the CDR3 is TGCGCCAGCAGCTTAGGATTTCCCTACAATGAGCAGTTCTTC.

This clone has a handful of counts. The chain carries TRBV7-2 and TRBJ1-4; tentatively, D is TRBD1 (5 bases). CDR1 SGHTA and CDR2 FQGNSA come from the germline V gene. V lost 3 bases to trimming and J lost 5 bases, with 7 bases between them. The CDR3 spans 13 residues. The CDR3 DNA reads TGTGCCAGCAGCTTCGGGGGGAATGAAAAACTGTTTTTT. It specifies CASSFGGNEKLFF. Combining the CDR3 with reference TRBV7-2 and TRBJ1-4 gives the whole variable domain GAGVSQSPSNKVTEKGKDVELRCDPISGHTALYWYRQSLGQGLEFLIYFQGNSAPDKSGLPSDRFSAERTGGSVSTLTIQRTQQEDSAVYLCASSFGGNEKLFFGSGTQLSVL.

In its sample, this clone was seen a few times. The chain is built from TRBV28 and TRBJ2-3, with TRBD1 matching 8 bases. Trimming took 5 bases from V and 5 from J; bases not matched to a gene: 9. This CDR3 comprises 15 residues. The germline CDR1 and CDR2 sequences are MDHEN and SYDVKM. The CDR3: CASSPGTGQIDTQYF. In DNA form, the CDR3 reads TGTGCCAGCAGTCCCGGGACAGGCCAGATAGATACGCAGTATTTT.

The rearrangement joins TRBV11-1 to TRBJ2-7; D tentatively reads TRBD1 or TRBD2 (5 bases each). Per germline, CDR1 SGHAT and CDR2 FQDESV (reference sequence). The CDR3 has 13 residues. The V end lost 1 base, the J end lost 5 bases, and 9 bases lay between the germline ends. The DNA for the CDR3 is TGTGCCAGCAGCTTAGGGCAGGGACACGAGCAGTACTTC. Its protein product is CASSLGQGHEQYF. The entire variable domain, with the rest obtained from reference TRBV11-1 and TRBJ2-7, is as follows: EAEVAQSPRYKITEKSQAVAFWCDPISGHATLYWYRQILGQGPELLVQFQDESVVDDSQLPKDRFSAERLKGVDSTLKIQPAELGDSAMYLCASSLGQGHEQYFGPGTRLTVT.

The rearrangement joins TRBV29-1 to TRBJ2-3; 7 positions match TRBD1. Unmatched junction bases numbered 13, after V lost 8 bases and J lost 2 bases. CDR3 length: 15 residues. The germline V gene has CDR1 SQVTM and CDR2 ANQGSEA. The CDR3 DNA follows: TGCAGCCCCCGGTACCGGACAGGACCCACAGATACGCAGTATTTT. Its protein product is CSPRYRTGPTDTQYF.

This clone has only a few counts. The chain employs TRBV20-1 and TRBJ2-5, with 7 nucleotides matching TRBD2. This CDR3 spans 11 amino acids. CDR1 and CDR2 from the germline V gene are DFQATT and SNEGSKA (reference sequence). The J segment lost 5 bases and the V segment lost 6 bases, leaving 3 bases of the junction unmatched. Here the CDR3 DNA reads TGCAGTGCCAAAGCGGGGGAGACCCAGTACTTC. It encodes CSAKAGETQYF.

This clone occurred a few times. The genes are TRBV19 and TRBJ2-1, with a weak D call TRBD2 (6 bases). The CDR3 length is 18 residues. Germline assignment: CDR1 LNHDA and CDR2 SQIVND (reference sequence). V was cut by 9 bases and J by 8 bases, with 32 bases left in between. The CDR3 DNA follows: TGTGCCAGAGCGGCCCGGATTCAAGGACGGGACTTGGGCGATGAGCAGTTCTTC. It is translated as CARAARIQGRDLGDEQFF.

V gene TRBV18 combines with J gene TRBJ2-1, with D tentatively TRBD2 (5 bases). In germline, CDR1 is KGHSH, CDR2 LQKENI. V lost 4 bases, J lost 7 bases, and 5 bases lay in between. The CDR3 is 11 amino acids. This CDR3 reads CASSRTNEQFF. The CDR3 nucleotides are TGTGCCAGCTCACGGACTAATGAGCAGTTCTTC.

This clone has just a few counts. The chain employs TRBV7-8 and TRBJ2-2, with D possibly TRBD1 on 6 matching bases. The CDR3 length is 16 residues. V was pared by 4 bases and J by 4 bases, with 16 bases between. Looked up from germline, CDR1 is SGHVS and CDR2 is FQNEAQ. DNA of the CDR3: TGTGCCAGCAGCTCCCTGGCTGGGGGCCTCACCGGGGAGCTGTTTTTT. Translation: CASSSLAGGLTGELFF.

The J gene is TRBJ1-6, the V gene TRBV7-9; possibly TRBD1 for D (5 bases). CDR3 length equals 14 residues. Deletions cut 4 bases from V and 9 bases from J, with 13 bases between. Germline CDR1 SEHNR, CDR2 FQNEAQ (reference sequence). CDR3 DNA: TGTGCCAGCAGCTCAACCGCGGGGGGTTCACCCCTCCACTTT. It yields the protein CASSSTAGGSPLHF.

The CDR3 region is CAWSTNYGYTF. CDR3 sequence (DNA): TGTGCCTGGTCGACGAACTATGGCTACACCTTC. The rearrangement links TRBV30 to TRBJ1-2; D is uncertain. The CDR3 extends over 11 amino acids. V lost 5 bases, J lost 2 bases, and 6 bases lay in between. The germline V gene has CDR1 GTSNPN and CDR2 SVGIG (reference sequence).

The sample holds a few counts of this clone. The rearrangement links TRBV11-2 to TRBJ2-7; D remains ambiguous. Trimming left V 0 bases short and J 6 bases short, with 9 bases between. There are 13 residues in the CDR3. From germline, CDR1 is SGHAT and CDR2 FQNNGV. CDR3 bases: TGTGCCAGCAGCTTAGAACGTCAGGTCGAGCAGTACGTC. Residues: CASSLERQVEQYV.

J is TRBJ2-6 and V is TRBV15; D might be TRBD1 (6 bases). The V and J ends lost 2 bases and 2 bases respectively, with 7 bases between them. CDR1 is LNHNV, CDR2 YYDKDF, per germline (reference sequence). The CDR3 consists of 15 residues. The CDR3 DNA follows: TGTGCCACCAGCAGATCAGGGGCTGGGGCCAACGTCCTGACTTTC. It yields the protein CATSRSGAGANVLTF. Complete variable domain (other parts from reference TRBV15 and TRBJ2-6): DAMVIQNPRYQVTQFGKPVTLSCSQTLNHNVMYWYQQKSSQAPKLLFHYYDKDFNNEADTPDNFQSRRPNTSFCFLDIRSPGLGDTAMYLCATSRSGAGANVLTFGAGSRLTVL.

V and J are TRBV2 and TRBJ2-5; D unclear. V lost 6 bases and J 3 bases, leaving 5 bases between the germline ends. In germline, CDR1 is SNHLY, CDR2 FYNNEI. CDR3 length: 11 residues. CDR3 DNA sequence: TGTGCCAGCAGGGTTGAAGAGACCCAGTACTTC. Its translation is CASRVEETQYF.

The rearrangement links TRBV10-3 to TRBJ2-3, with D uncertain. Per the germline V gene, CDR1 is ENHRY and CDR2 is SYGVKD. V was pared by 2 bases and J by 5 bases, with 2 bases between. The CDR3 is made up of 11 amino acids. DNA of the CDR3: TGTGCCATCAGTGAGATAGATACGCAGTATTTT. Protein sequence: CAISEIDTQYF.

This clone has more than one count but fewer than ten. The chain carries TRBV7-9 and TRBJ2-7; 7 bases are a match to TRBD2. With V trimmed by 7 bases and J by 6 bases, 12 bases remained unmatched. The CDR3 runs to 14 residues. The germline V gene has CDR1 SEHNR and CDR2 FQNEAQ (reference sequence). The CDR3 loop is CASTPPGGGVEQYV. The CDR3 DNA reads TGTGCCAGCACCCCCCCGGGTGGGGGGGTCGAGCAGTACGTC.